This T cell receptor beta chain emerged from a study of memory CD4+ T cells and cytomegalovirus serostatus. Study context: Healthy Belgian adult donors included several CMV-positive and 20 to 30 CMV-negative people.

Findings and limits, study-wide: CD4+ memory repertoires contained about two fifths of the roughly 160 reported CMV TCRbeta sequences. Median bootstrapped AUC for CMV status was approximately 0.96 originally, 0.9 to 0.93 US-trained.

Comments on this clone: Its antigen is as yet unknown.

The sort gate was single viable CD3+CD4+CD8-CD45RO+ cells for memory CD4+ T cells. Positive selection with CD4 microbeads enriched total CD4+ T cells. The assay was immunoSEQ multiplex PCR, and TCRdb's table has in-frame clones only and misses some. Of more than 55,000 clones listed, around 86% were seen once; the top ten hold around 0.9%. The source is an adult in good health and CMV-seronegative. The sample taken for sequencing was memory CD4+ T cells from blood.

Here the CDR3 reads CASTFGQGAGNTIYF. CDR3 DNA: TGTGCCAGCACCTTTGGACAGGGGGCTGGAAACACCATATATTTT. This chain uses TRBV2 with TRBJ1-3; 10 bases map to TRBD1. CDR3 length: 15 amino acids. Trimming took 7 bases from V and 2 from J; bases not matched to a gene: 5. Germline CDR1 is SNHLY and CDR2 is FYNNEI.